These 21 T cell receptor beta chains share one sample of origin, sequenced in a study of T cells in Graves' hyperthyroidism and ophthalmopathy. What was amplified from RNA transcripts were TCR beta CDR3 regions. When the TCR CDR3 underwent first-round RT-PCR, the HTBI primer set was used. TCRdb called the multiplex PCR reads again in MiXCR, with one record for every CDR3 protein. The repertoire has more than 300,000 distinct CDR3 sequences, about 15% of them found once; the top ten carry 8% to 13%. The sample consisted of blood. These TCRs come from a woman in her sixties with Graves' hyperthyroidism.

This clonotype was observed many times. The chain employs TRBV28 and TRBJ2-7; D unresolved. The V end was cut by 6 bases, the J end by 5 bases, with 11 bases between. The germline gives CDR1 MDHEN, CDR2 SYDVKM. The CDR3 consists of 12 residues. The CDR3 loop reads CASSPSSHEQYF. The CDR3 DNA is TGTGCCAGCAGCCCCTCTTCCCACGAGCAGTACTTC. The full variable domain, its missing parts supplied by reference TRBV28 and TRBJ2-7, is DVKVTQSSRYLVKRTGEKVFLECVQDMDHENMFWYRQDPGLGLRLIYFSYDVKMKEKGDIPEGYSVSREKKERFSLILESASTNQTSMYLCASSPSSHEQYFGPGTRLTVT.

This clonotype has a count of ten or more. The CDR3 nucleotides read TGTGCCAGCAGCTTGGCCAGCTATAGCAATCAGCCCCAGCATTTT. Translation gives CASSLASYSNQPQHF. This chain joins TRBV5-5 and TRBJ1-5; D unclear. The V end was cut by 0 bases, the J end by 0 bases, with 7 bases between. The CDR3 consists of 15 residues. CDR1 is SGHKS, CDR2 YYEKEE, per germline (reference sequence).

V and J are TRBV25-1 and TRBJ2-5; no clear D gene. V was clipped by 0 bases and J by 2 bases, with 13 bases between them. Looked up from germline, CDR1 is MGHDK and CDR2 is SYGVNS. The CDR3 extends over 16 amino acids. The CDR3 nucleotides are TGTGCCAGCAGTGAATACGGCGGAAGACTTCAAGAGACCCAGTACTTC. Translation gives CASSEYGGRLQETQYF.

This clonotype was recorded at least ten times. The chain uses TRBV7-3 and TRBJ2-1; 7 bases match TRBD2. This CDR3 is 18 amino acids long. Germline V lookup: CDR1 SGHTA, CDR2 FQGTGA. Germline trimming cut 2 bases from V and 5 bases from J; bases unmatched to any gene: 15. The DNA for the CDR3 is TGTGCCAGCAGCTTATCGACGACCGGGACTACGGGCAACAATGAGCAGTTCTTC. It translates to CASSLSTTGTTGNNEQFF. The complete variable domain, with remaining parts taken from reference TRBV7-3 and TRBJ2-1, reads GAGVSQTPSNKVTEKGKYVELRCDPISGHTALYWYRQSLGQGPEFLIYFQGTGAADDSGLPNDRFFAVRPEGSVSTLKIQRTERGDSAVYLCASSLSTTGTTGNNEQFFGPGTRLTVL.

The sample holds many counts of this clonotype. The chain links TRBV27 to TRBJ1-1; D uncertain. Germline V CDR1 and CDR2: MNHEY, SMNVEV (reference sequence). CDR3 length: 14 amino acids. Trimming pared 6 bases from V and 5 bases from J, leaving 16 bases between. CDR3 sequence: CASSASGVETEAFF. DNA of the CDR3: TGTGCCAGCAGCGCCTCTGGGGTGGAGACTGAAGCTTTCTTT.

This clonotype was detected ten times or more. This chain joins TRBV19 and TRBJ2-4; 7 bases map to TRBD2. Germline V gene data show CDR1 as LNHDA and CDR2 as SQIVND (reference sequence). The CDR3 loop spans 13 amino acids. V shed 3 bases and J 8 bases; nucleotides not matched to a gene: 4. Here the CDR3 DNA reads TGTGCCAGTAGTATTCGGGGGGTGCACATTCAGTACTTC. Translating it yields CASSIRGVHIQYF.

This clonotype was seen many times. The V call is TRBV3-1, the J call TRBJ2-1; possible D gene TRBD2, 6 bases. Trimming cost V 0 bases and J 8 bases, with 17 bases left between them. The CDR3 loop spans 16 amino acids. In germline, CDR1 is LGHDT, CDR2 YNNKEL (reference sequence). The CDR3 sequence: CASSQEGGRFLYEQFF. CDR3 in DNA: TGTGCCAGCAGCCAAGAGGGGGGACGCTTTTTGTATGAGCAGTTCTTC.

The table lists this clonotype with many counts. The rearrangement joins TRBV12-3 or TRBV12-4 to TRBJ2-1; TRBD2 agrees at 7 bases. The length of the CDR3 is 13 residues. V shed 1 base, J shed 9 bases, and the junction held 3 bases outside the gene matches. The CDR3, as DNA: TGTGCCAGCAGTTTAGGAGGGAGGGGTGAGCAGTTCTTC. This sequence encodes CASSLGGRGEQFF.

V is TRBV10-3 and J is TRBJ1-1; TRBD1 aligns across 8 bases. Germline loops: CDR1 ENHRY, CDR2 SYGVKD. V trimming: 5 bases; J trimming: 1 base; junction bases outside the gene matches: 3. CDR3 length equals 14 residues. The CDR3 DNA reads as TGTGCCATCAGTCCGGGACAGGCGAACACTGAAGCTTTCTTT. As protein: CAISPGQANTEAFF.

This clonotype was recorded many times. The gene calls are TRBV10-3 and TRBJ2-7; D perhaps matches TRBD2 (6 bases). CDR1 is ENHRY, CDR2 SYGVKD, per germline. This CDR3 comprises 14 residues. V was trimmed by 2 bases and J by 1 base, leaving 9 bases between them. CDR3 region: CAISEGEASYEQYF. Written as DNA, the CDR3 is TGTGCCATCAGTGAGGGGGAGGCTTCCTACGAGCAGTACTTC.

This clonotype occurred a few times. The rearrangement links TRBV27 to TRBJ2-7; D remains unclear. V lost 4 bases and J lost 3, with 7 bases in between. Germline loops: CDR1 MNHEY, CDR2 SMNVEV (reference sequence). This CDR3 comprises 12 residues. The CDR3 sequence is CASSSTNYEQYF. The DNA for the CDR3 is TGTGCCAGCAGTTCGACAAACTACGAGCAGTACTTC.

The CDR3 region has the DNA TGCGCCAGCGAAGCGGGAGGGCCCATAAACGAGCAGTACTTC. Protein product: CASEAGGPINEQYF. V gene TRBV10-2 combines with J gene TRBJ2-7; TRBD2 matches 10 bases. Trimming removed 8 bases from V and 5 bases from J; junction bases left unmatched: 9. The CDR3 is 14 amino acids. CDR1 WSHSY and CDR2 SAAADI come from the germline V gene.

This clonotype has ten or more counts. The chain has TRBV30 and TRBJ1-1; D not certain. The CDR3 length is 13 residues. The germline gives CDR1 GTSNPN, CDR2 SVGIG (reference sequence). The V end lost 1 base, the J end lost 0 bases, and 6 bases lay between the germline ends. This chain's CDR3 is CAWSDQLNTEAFF. The DNA for the CDR3 is TGTGCCTGGAGTGACCAGCTGAACACTGAAGCTTTCTTT. Variable domain in full (rest from reference TRBV30 and TRBJ1-1): SQTIHQWPATLVQPVGSPLSLECTVEGTSNPNLYWYRQAAGRGLQLLFYSVGIGQISSEVPQNLSASRPQDRQFILSSKKLLLSDSGFYLCAWSDQLNTEAFFGQGTRLTVV.

V gene TRBV19 combines with J gene TRBJ2-7; D remains unclear. Germline V gene lookup returns CDR1 LNHDA and CDR2 SQIVND (reference sequence). This CDR3 spans 15 amino acids. Trimming took 0 bases from V and 1 from J, leaving 10 bases between them. CDR3 DNA sequence: TGTGCCAGTAGTATAGATCCCAGAAATTCCTACGAGCAGTACTTC. Translation: CASSIDPRNSYEQYF.

This clonotype was found many times. The V gene is TRBV18, the J gene TRBJ2-1; D not resolved. The CDR3 is made up of 14 amino acids. Germline CDR1 KGHSH, CDR2 LQKENI. Trimming pared 6 bases from V and 5 bases from J, leaving 14 bases between. The CDR3 nucleotides read TGTGCCAGCTCCCCGGAGTTGACCGACAATGAGCAGTTCTTC. Translated, it gives CASSPELTDNEQFF.

The sample holds many counts of this clonotype. The chain employs TRBV10-3 and TRBJ1-2; 7 nucleotides match TRBD1. CDR1 and CDR2 from the germline V gene are ENHRY and SYGVKD. Trimming took 6 bases from V and 2 from J; bases not matched to a gene: 3. This CDR3 has 13 amino acids. The CDR3 coding sequence is TGTGCCATCAGCCAGGGACAGAACTATGGCTACACCTTC. Encoded protein: CAISQGQNYGYTF.

There are many counts of this clonotype. The V gene is TRBV7-3, the J gene TRBJ1-6; D is unclear. Trimming removed 6 bases from V and 10 bases from J, with 13 bases in between. The CDR3 loop spans 13 amino acids. In germline, CDR1 is SGHTA, CDR2 FQGTGA. CDR3 sequence reads: CASRLYEGSPLHF. DNA of the CDR3: TGTGCCAGCAGACTGTATGAAGGATCACCCCTCCACTTT.

In regard to this clonotype: A single base separates this from a much larger clone, so it may be a read error. The chain has TRBV6-1 and TRBJ2-3, with D perhaps matching TRBD1 (6 bases). The ends were cut back, 4 bases at V and 11 bases at J, with 16 bases in the middle. The CDR3 has 13 amino acids. Germline assignment: CDR1 MNHNS and CDR2 SASEGT. Here the CDR3 DNA reads TGTGCCAGCAGTGCCCCCGGGACAAATATGCAGTATTTT. Its translation is CASSAPGTNMQYF.

This rearrangement joins TRBV28 to TRBJ2-2; D is unresolved. CDR1 MDHEN and CDR2 SYDVKM come from the germline V gene. Trimming removed 6 bases from V and 5 bases from J, with 10 bases in between. This CDR3 contains 13 residues. The CDR3, as DNA: TGTGCCAGCAGCACGGACGAAACCGGGGAGCTGTTTTTT. Its protein product is CASSTDETGELFF.

This clonotype was seen only a few times. The chain carries TRBV11-2 and TRBJ1-6; 8 nucleotides align to TRBD1. V was pared by 5 bases and J by 6 bases, with 9 bases of the junction left unmatched. Germline V gives CDR1 SGHAT, CDR2 FQNNGV. The CDR3 sequence is 16 residues long. CDR3 sequence reads: CASSPHRDRINSPLHF. CDR3 in DNA: TGTGCCAGCAGCCCTCACCGGGACAGGATTAATTCACCCCTCCACTTT. Looking up the rest from reference TRBV11-2 and TRBJ1-6 gives the full variable domain: EAGVAQSPRYKIIEKRQSVAFWCNPISGHATLYWYQQILGQGPKLLIQFQNNGVVDDSQLPKDRFSAERLKGVDSTLKIQPAKLEDSAVYLCASSPHRDRINSPLHFGNGTRLTVT.

The chain recombines TRBV29-1 with TRBJ2-3, with unresolved D. Germline V CDR1 and CDR2: SQVTM, ANQGSEA. Trimming took 4 bases from V and 3 from J, leaving 8 bases between them. This CDR3 is 12 amino acids long. CDR3: CSVALGTDTQYF. In nucleotides, the CDR3 is TGCAGCGTTGCGTTGGGAACAGATACGCAGTATTTT.